This T cell receptor (beta chain) appears in the sequencing data of a study of blood T cells in healthy people across ages. Study conclusions and caveats: Age showed a roughly linear inverse relationship with TCR beta diversity per million T cells.

A second PCR, run for about 7 to 12 cycles, used a sample-barcoded 5' primer plus a J-beta primer mix. Each of the samples gave a minimum of 2.5 million paired-end reads that contained CDR3. In TCRdb, the 5' RACE reads were re-called with MiXCR into one record per CDR3 protein. The sample includes roughly 680,000 distinct CDR3 sequences, over 20% of them seen just once. Investigators took roughly 9.5 milliliters of peripheral blood from every donor. To note about this clonotype: The antigen remains unidentified.

The germline gives CDR1 SEHNR, CDR2 FQNEAQ (reference sequence). The CDR3 runs 17 residues. Trimming took 3 bases from V and 1 from J, leaving 13 bases between them. The J gene is TRBJ2-6, the V gene TRBV7-9, with D perhaps TRBD1 (7 bases). Sequencing was carried out using blood. The source of this sequence is a man between 65 and 85 years old in good health. The CDR3 DNA follows: TGTGCCAGCAGCTTTGGGCAGGGGGGTTCTGGGGCCAACGTCCTGACTTTC. It yields the protein CASSFGQGGSGANVLTF.